Each of the 30 T cell receptor beta chains below was sequenced from the same sample in a study of T-cell reconstitution after alpha-beta-depleted transplantation in children (dated by TCRdb to about 2016). Receptors were amplified or captured by PCR. The sample was run on an Illumina HiSeq 2500. To normalize quantification of the TCRbeta repertoire, the TCR libraries were built with molecular barcoding that relied on unique molecular identifiers. TCRdb applied fastp at Q25 and MiXCR to the public reads, then kept only in-frame beta chains. Entries are consolidated by CDR3 protein sequence, retaining the most common genes and DNA. The sample contains approximately 70,000 distinct CDR3 sequences, roughly 4.9% of them found a single time. The top ten constitute under 20% of the sample. The treatment or condition tag for this specimen amounts to: allogeneic hematopoietic cell transplantation with graft depleted of TCRalphabeta T cells and CD19 B cells.

The sample in question was PBMCs, mostly from graft donor cells, obtained 180 days after TCRalphabeta/CD19-depleted stem cell transplant. The origin of the receptors is a boy under two years old who had a stem cell transplant for acute myeloid leukemia, so the T cells may come from the graft donor.

This clonotype was found many times. This rearrangement joins TRBV20-1 to TRBJ2-7, with TRBD2 as a possible D gene (7 bases). V was clipped by 4 bases and J by 6 bases, with 16 bases between them. The CDR3 totals 13 residues. Germline V CDR1 and CDR2: DFQATT, SNEGSKA (reference sequence). The CDR3 protein is CSATEGGRLEQYF. DNA for the CDR3: TGCAGTGCTACAGAGGGGGGGCGGCTCGAGCAGTACTTC.

The table lists this clonotype with many counts. The V gene is TRBV7-9, the J gene TRBJ2-1, with TRBD2 as a possible D gene (6 bases). Germline V gene lookup returns CDR1 SEHNR and CDR2 FQNEAQ (reference sequence). The CDR3 runs to 17 residues. The V end lost 5 bases, the J end lost 6 bases, and 23 bases lay between the germline ends. This chain's CDR3 is CASSPYYSGRRVNEQFF. The CDR3 DNA is TGTGCCAGCAGCCCTTATTACTCGGGGAGGAGAGTCAATGAGCAGTTCTTC. Looking up the rest from reference TRBV7-9 and TRBJ2-1 gives the full variable domain: DTGVSQNPRHKITKRGQNVTFRCDPISEHNRLYWYRQTLGQGPEFLTYFQNEAQLEKSRLLSDRFSAERPKGSFSTLEIQRTEQGDSAMYLCASSPYYSGRRVNEQFFGPGTRLTVL.

This clonotype occurred many times. J is TRBJ2-1 and V is TRBV12-3 or TRBV12-4, with 7 bases fitting TRBD2. The CDR3 sequence is 15 residues long. Trimming removed 2 bases from V and 3 bases from J; junction bases left unmatched: 4. This chain's CDR3 is CASSLPGGFYNEQFF. As DNA, the CDR3 is TGTGCCAGCAGTTTACCGGGGGGATTCTACAATGAGCAGTTCTTC.

This clonotype came up many times. The chain is built from TRBV10-2 and TRBJ1-3; TRBD1 is a possible D gene (6 bases). Trimming pared 11 bases from V and 2 bases from J, leaving 10 bases between. CDR1 and CDR2 (germline): WSHSY, SAAADI. The CDR3 length is 12 residues. The DNA for the CDR3 is TGCGCCTCAAGGGGGACTGGAAACACCATATATTTT. As protein: CASRGTGNTIYF.

This chain joins TRBV12-3 or TRBV12-4 and TRBJ2-5, with 13 bases fitting TRBD2. The CDR3 has 18 amino acids. Germline trimming cut 11 bases from V and 1 base from J; bases unmatched to any gene: 16. The CDR3 DNA reads TGTGCCTTCAATTTCCAACGACTAGCGGGGGGCGTCCAAGAGACCCAGTACTTC. Translating gives CAFNFQRLAGGVQETQYF.

This clonotype came up many times. The V and J genes are TRBV7-2 and TRBJ2-1; 9 bases line up with TRBD2. CDR3 size: 17 residues. Germline V gives CDR1 SGHTA, CDR2 FQGNSA. Germline trimming cut 0 bases from V and 3 bases from J; bases unmatched to any gene: 6. CDR3 sequence (DNA): TGTGCCAGCAGCTTAGCGCGGCGGGGGGGCATCTACAATGAGCAGTTCTTC. This encodes CASSLARRGGIYNEQFF.

This clonotype was detected ten times or more. The rearrangement uses TRBV9 and TRBJ2-1; weak D call: TRBD1 (5 bases). This CDR3 region has 13 residues. Trimming pared 0 bases from V and 5 bases from J, leaving 6 bases between. Germline loops: CDR1 SGDLS, CDR2 YYNGEE. The CDR3 DNA is TGTGCCAGCAGCGTAGACAGGAACAATGAGCAGTTCTTC. This codes for CASSVDRNNEQFF.

This clonotype was picked up many times. The chain employs TRBV12-3 or TRBV12-4 and TRBJ2-7; D is possibly TRBD1 (6 bases). The V and J ends lost 1 base and 4 bases respectively, with 14 bases between them. The CDR3 is made up of 15 amino acids. The CDR3 here is CASSLGDTDRYEQYF. The CDR3 DNA sequence: TGTGCCAGCAGTTTAGGGGACACAGACCGATACGAGCAGTACTTC.

Many counts were recorded for this clonotype. The V and J genes are TRBV7-9 and TRBJ2-6, with D unresolved. This CDR3 contains 16 residues. Germline CDR1 is SEHNR and CDR2 is FQNEAQ (reference sequence). V lost 3 bases to trimming and J lost 0 bases, with 9 bases between them. CDR3 in DNA: TGTGCCAGCAGCTTCGAAGGGAACTCTGGGGCCAACGTCCTGACTTTC. It specifies CASSFEGNSGANVLTF.

This clonotype was seen ten or more times. The chain is built from TRBV11-2 and TRBJ1-4; D possibly corresponds to TRBD1 (6 bases). V lost 5 bases to trimming and J lost 8 bases, with 21 bases between them. Germline values: CDR1 SGHAT, CDR2 FQNNGV. This CDR3 contains 16 residues. For the CDR3, the DNA is TGTGCCAGCAGCCCCCTACTTACAGGGAGGCGGGAAAAACTGTTTTTT. It specifies CASSPLLTGRREKLFF.

This clonotype occurred many times. The V gene is TRBV5-5, the J gene TRBJ1-6; D perhaps matches TRBD1 (6 bases). Germline-derived CDR1 and CDR2 are SGHKS and YYEKEE (reference sequence). The V end was cut by 1 base, the J end by 8 bases, with 10 bases between. The CDR3 covers 14 residues. The CDR3 here is CASSLRPGDSPLHF. The CDR3 DNA sequence: TGTGCCAGCAGCTTGCGTCCAGGGGATTCACCCCTCCACTTT. The full variable domain, completed using reference TRBV5-5 and TRBJ1-6, is DAGVTQSPTHLIKTRGQQVTLRCSPISGHKSVSWYQQVLGQGPQFIFQYYEKEERGRGNFPDRFSARQFPNYSSELNVNALLLGDSALYLCASSLRPGDSPLHFGNGTRLTVT.

Many counts were recorded for this clonotype. The chain combines TRBV5-1 with TRBJ1-2, with TRBD1 as a possible D gene (5 bases). The length of the CDR3 is 14 residues. Germline lookup yields CDR1 SGHRS and CDR2 YFSETQ. The ends were cut back, 4 bases at V and 0 bases at J, with 10 bases in the middle. This CDR3 reads CASSPGLTNYGYTF. The DNA for the CDR3 is TGCGCCAGCAGCCCGGGACTGACTAACTATGGCTACACCTTC. The full variable domain, completed using reference TRBV5-1 and TRBJ1-2, is KAGVTQTPRYLIKTRGQQVTLSCSPISGHRSVSWYQQTPGQGLQFLFEYFSETQRNKGNFPGRFSGRQFSNSRSEMNVSTLELGDSALYLCASSPGLTNYGYTFGSGTRLTVV.

This clonotype was seen many times. This chain connects TRBV28 to TRBJ2-6; 8 bases are shared with TRBD1. CDR3 size: 14 residues. J gave up 4 bases and V 8 bases, and 4 bases lay outside the gene matches. Per germline, CDR1 MDHEN and CDR2 SYDVKM. CDR3 nucleotide sequence: TGTGCCAGCCGCAGGGGGCCCGGGGCCAACGTCCTGACTTTC. Its translation is CASRRGPGANVLTF.

This clonotype showed up many times. The V gene is TRBV5-1, the J gene TRBJ1-5, with 7 positions matching TRBD1. J was trimmed by 3 bases and V by 0 bases; bases with no gene match: 3. The germline gives CDR1 SGHRS, CDR2 YFSETQ. This CDR3 region has 15 residues. The chain's CDR3 is CASSLEGQYNQPQHF. As DNA, the CDR3 is TGCGCCAGCAGCTTGGAGGGACAGTACAATCAGCCCCAGCATTTT.

Many counts were recorded for this clonotype. The chain carries TRBV18 and TRBJ2-1; the match to TRBD1 covers 9 bases. The germline V gene encodes CDR1 KGHSH and CDR2 LQKENI. This CDR3 is 16 amino acids long. Germline trimming cut 6 bases from V and 6 bases from J; bases unmatched to any gene: 12. This chain's CDR3 is CASSRTWTGDFNEQFF. The CDR3 DNA reads TGTGCCAGCTCCCGAACCTGGACAGGGGACTTCAATGAGCAGTTCTTC.

This clonotype has a count of ten or more. The chain combines TRBV11-2 with TRBJ1-1; D uncertain. Trimming stripped 5 bases from V and 1 base from J, with 14 bases between. The CDR3 extends over 15 amino acids. Germline V lookup: CDR1 SGHAT, CDR2 FQNNGV. The CDR3 protein is CASSARQGRNTEAFF. In DNA, the CDR3 is TGTGCCAGCAGCGCCCGACAAGGAAGGAACACTGAAGCTTTCTTT.

There are many counts of this clonotype. This chain joins TRBV12-3 or TRBV12-4 and TRBJ2-3; 9 bases are a match to TRBD1. With V trimmed by 6 bases and J by 3 bases, 4 bases remained unmatched. CDR3 length: 14 residues. The CDR3 protein is CASSRDRETDTQYF. DNA for the CDR3: TGTGCCAGCAGCCGGGACAGGGAGACAGATACGCAGTATTTT.

This clonotype was recorded at least ten times. The CDR3 DNA reads as TGTGCCAGCAGTCTCTCCCGGACAGGGTCCACTGAAGCTTTCTTT. It codes for CASSLSRTGSTEAFF. The genes are TRBV28 and TRBJ1-1, with TRBD1 matching 8 bases. The CDR3 length is 15 residues. Germline V lookup: CDR1 MDHEN, CDR2 SYDVKM. The V gene end was trimmed by 5 bases and the J gene end by 4 bases; junction bases not matched to a gene: 9.

This clonotype was detected many times. V gene TRBV6-2 or TRBV6-3 combines with J gene TRBJ2-6, with no clear D. Between the trimmed V and J ends, which lost 5 bases and 4 bases, there was a span of 9 bases. Germline loops: CDR1 MNHEY, CDR2 SVGEGT. The CDR3 length is 14 residues. This chain's CDR3 is CASSPPGGANVLTF. The CDR3 region has the DNA TGTGCCAGCAGTCCCCCCGGGGGGGCCAACGTCCTGACTTTC.

This clonotype has a count of ten or more. The chain couples TRBV5-1 to TRBJ2-5, with 9 bases fitting TRBD2. V shed 1 base and J 1 base; nucleotides not matched to a gene: 2. Per the germline V gene, CDR1 is SGHRS and CDR2 is YFSETQ. The CDR3 has 15 amino acids. In DNA, the CDR3 is TGCGCCAGCAGCTTGCTGACTAGCGGCCAAGAGACCCAGTACTTC. This gives the protein CASSLLTSGQETQYF.

This clonotype showed up many times. The CDR3: CASSDQGLVYNEQFF. DNA of the CDR3: TGTGCCAGCAGCGATCAGGGGCTAGTCTACAATGAGCAGTTCTTC. The gene calls are TRBV6-4 and TRBJ2-1; TRBD1 might be the D (6 bases). The germline V gene encodes CDR1 MRHNA and CDR2 SNTAGT. This CDR3 has 15 residues. The V end lost 6 bases, the J end lost 3 bases, and 15 bases lay between the germline ends.

Many counts were recorded for this clonotype. The chain carries TRBV12-5 and TRBJ2-1; 10 bases match TRBD1. V trimming: 1 base; J trimming: 3 bases; junction bases outside the gene matches: 3. CDR3 length equals 16 residues. Germline loops: CDR1 LGHNT, CDR2 FRNRAP. As DNA, the CDR3 is TGTGCTAGTGGTTTGGCAGGGACAGGGGTCTACAATGAGCAGTTCTTC. This gives the protein CASGLAGTGVYNEQFF.

This clonotype was counted many times. The chain employs TRBV12-3 or TRBV12-4 and TRBJ2-5, with TRBD2 matching over 7 bases. Trimming took 6 bases from V and 3 from J; bases not matched to a gene: 13. The CDR3 loop spans 16 amino acids. The CDR3 is CASSPTLSGEKETQYF. CDR3 DNA: TGTGCCAGCAGCCCGACCCTGAGCGGGGAAAAAGAGACCCAGTACTTC.

This clonotype was observed at least ten times. The chain combines TRBV6-2 or TRBV6-3 with TRBJ2-7; unclear D gene. V dropped 6 bases and J dropped 1 base, with 16 bases sitting between them. Germline lookup yields CDR1 MNHEY and CDR2 SVGEGT. There are 15 residues in the CDR3. The CDR3 DNA reads as TGTGCCAGCAGCCCCCTCGGACGGCCTTCCTACGAGCAGTACTTC. Its translation is CASSPLGRPSYEQYF.

This clonotype was seen repeatedly, ten times or more. The chain combines TRBV5-6 with TRBJ2-1, with D perhaps matching TRBD1 or TRBD2 (6 bases each). V gave up 1 base and J gave up 6 bases, with 11 bases separating them. From germline, CDR1 is SGHDT and CDR2 YYEEEE. The CDR3 is 14 residues long. The CDR3 coding sequence is TGTGCCAGCAGCTTGTGGGGGGCCGGCAATGAGCAGTTCTTC. Residues: CASSLWGAGNEQFF. The whole variable domain, remainder taken from reference TRBV5-6 and TRBJ2-1, is DAGVTQSPTHLIKTRGQQVTLRCSPKSGHDTVSWYQQALGQGPQFIFQYYEEEERQRGNFPDRFSGHQFPNYSSELNVNALLLGDSALYLCASSLWGAGNEQFFGPGTRLTVL.

This clonotype was seen ten or more times. This chain joins TRBV3-1 and TRBJ2-3; D gene uncertain. The CDR3 has 14 amino acids. CDR1 and CDR2 from the germline V gene are LGHDT and YNNKEL (reference sequence). Trimming removed 1 base at V and 2 bases at J, with 7 bases between. The CDR3 bases are TGTGCCAGCAGCCAAGGGCCAAACACAGATACGCAGTATTTT. Its translation is CASSQGPNTDTQYF.

This clonotype was picked up many times. This rearrangement joins TRBV10-3 to TRBJ2-1, with 11 bases aligning to TRBD2. Germline V CDR1 and CDR2: ENHRY, SYGVKD. This CDR3 comprises 16 residues. After removal of 3 bases from V and 5 bases from J, the junction contained 6 bases not matched to a gene. The CDR3 DNA sequence: TGTGCCATCAGTGAATCTAGCGGGGGGAAGAACAATGAGCAGTTCTTC. It yields the protein CAISESSGGKNNEQFF.

This clonotype came up many times. The chain employs TRBV5-1 and TRBJ2-5; 8 nucleotides line up with TRBD2. The CDR3 has 17 amino acids. The germline CDR1 and CDR2 sequences are SGHRS and YFSETQ. V lost 1 base to trimming and J lost 1 base; unmatched junction nucleotides: 9. The CDR3 loop reads CASSLRRGESRQETQYF. CDR3 DNA: TGCGCCAGCAGCTTGCGGCGGGGGGAAAGCCGCCAAGAGACCCAGTACTTC.

This clonotype was counted ten times or more. This sequence joins TRBV5-1 and TRBJ1-1; D perhaps matches TRBD1 (5 bases). Trimming took off 0 bases at V and 3 bases at J, with 12 bases between the two ends. Germline V CDR1 and CDR2: SGHRS, YFSETQ. The CDR3 sequence is 15 residues long. CDR3 residues: CASSLDRVGDTEAFF. The CDR3 DNA sequence: TGCGCCAGCAGCTTGGATAGGGTGGGGGACACTGAAGCTTTCTTT.

This clonotype was observed many times. V is TRBV12-3 or TRBV12-4 and J is TRBJ2-7; TRBD1 is a possible D gene (6 bases). The CDR3 is 12 residues long. V lost 5 bases, J lost 3 bases, and 8 bases lay in between. The DNA for the CDR3 is TGTGCCAGCAGTCCGGGACACTACGAGCAGTACTTC. This gives the protein CASSPGHYEQYF.